Described below is a single TCR beta chain sequence and its context. The target antigen is unknown. This sample is drawn from a study of T cell responses to AZD1222 COVID-19 vaccine. The table came from immunoSEQ multiplex PCR; TCRdb's copy has only in-frame clones and leaves some out. This table has about 120,000 clones, 75% to 90% appearing once. Findings and caveats of the study: Increased Spike-specific TCR breadth and depth were observed after two AZD1222 doses. Females outnumbered males among donors, who were mostly white British; clonal diversity was possibly underestimated.

The input for sequencing was peripheral blood, taken on day 0 of AZD1222 vaccination. The TCR originated in an adult in good health.

CDR3 loop: CSASYGRLNQPQHF. In DNA, the CDR3 is TGCAGTGCTAGTTACGGGAGATTAAATCAGCCCCAGCATTTT. The chain links TRBV20-1 to TRBJ1-5, with no clear D. The CDR3 covers 14 residues. From germline, CDR1 is DFQATT and CDR2 SNEGSKA (reference sequence). V was pared by 3 bases and J by 4 bases, with 13 bases between.